Listed here are 29 T cell receptor beta chains from one sample, sequenced in a study of blood T cell repertoires in COVID-19. Profiling relied on immunoSEQ multiplex PCR, and the TCRdb table lists in-frame clones only, not all of them. This sample has over 90,000 clones, with about four fifths found just once. The sequenced sample consisted of peripheral blood. These receptors were obtained from a man older than 75 with COVID-19, enrolled during active disease.

The chain combines TRBV5-6 with TRBJ2-7, with 8 nucleotides matching TRBD1. CDR3 length: 15 residues. The V gene end was trimmed by 6 bases and the J gene end by 3 bases; junction bases not matched to a gene: 11. CDR1 SGHDT and CDR2 YYEEEE come from the germline V gene. This CDR3 is CASTRVDRASYEQYF. In DNA, the CDR3 is TGTGCCAGCACCCGGGTGGACAGGGCCAGCTACGAGCAGTACTTC.

The rearrangement joins TRBV5-6 to TRBJ2-4, with D maybe TRBD1 (6 bases). V lost 2 bases and J 2 bases, leaving 8 bases between the germline ends. Germline CDR1 is SGHDT and CDR2 is YYEEEE. The CDR3 contains 14 residues. The CDR3 DNA reads TGTGCCAGCAGCTTCAGGGGACCCAAAAACATTCAGTACTTC. As protein: CASSFRGPKNIQYF.

The chain recombines TRBV6-2 or TRBV6-3 with TRBJ2-7; 11 bases are a match to TRBD2. The germline CDR1 and CDR2 sequences are MNHEY and SVGEGT. The trim removed 2 bases at V and 1 base at J, leaving 1 base unmatched. The CDR3 runs 15 residues. The CDR3 sequence: CASSYGTSGSYEQYF. CDR3 nucleotides: TGTGCCAGCAGTTACGGGACTAGCGGATCCTACGAGCAGTACTTC.

The chain recombines TRBV11-2 with TRBJ2-5; 12 nucleotides line up with TRBD2. CDR1 is SGHAT and CDR2 is FQNNGV in the germline V gene. V lost 1 base to trimming and J lost 0 bases; unmatched junction nucleotides: 0. The CDR3 contains 16 residues. CDR3 coding DNA: TGTGCCAGCAGCTTAGGGACTAGCGGGGACCAAGAGACCCAGTACTTC. Its protein product is CASSLGTSGDQETQYF.

J is TRBJ1-2 and V is TRBV2, with 10 positions matching TRBD1. Unmatched junction bases numbered 14, after V lost 7 bases and J lost 6 bases. From germline, CDR1 is SNHLY and CDR2 FYNNEI. This CDR3 comprises 16 residues. CDR3 bases: TGTGCCAGCAATCCGCGTACGGGACAGGGGCTCGATGGCTACACCTTC. It translates to CASNPRTGQGLDGYTF. Complete variable domain (other parts from reference TRBV2 and TRBJ1-2): EPEVTQTPSHQVTQMGQEVILRCVPISNHLYFYWYRQILGQKVEFLVSFYNNEISEKSEIFDDQFSVERPDGSNFTLKIRSTKLEDSAMYFCASNPRTGQGLDGYTFGSGTRLTVV.

The V and J genes are TRBV24-1 and TRBJ2-3, with no clear D. Germline assignment: CDR1 KGHDR and CDR2 SFDVKD. This CDR3 region has 15 residues. The ends were cut back, 2 bases at V and 3 bases at J, with 11 bases in the middle. CDR3 loop: CATSDSLTPTDTQYF. DNA for the CDR3: TGTGCCACCAGTGATTCGCTGACTCCGACAGATACGCAGTATTTT.

The CDR3 spells CASSPQSLSPADTQYF. CDR3 coding DNA: TGTGCCAGCAGCCCTCAATCGCTCTCCCCAGCAGATACGCAGTATTTT. V and J are TRBV4-2 and TRBJ2-3; D uncertain. The CDR3 runs 16 residues. Germline V gene lookup returns CDR1 LGHNA and CDR2 YNFKEQ. Trimming shortened V by 4 bases and J by 4 bases, and 18 bases separated the two germline ends.

In its sample, this clone was seen a few times. The chain is built from TRBV6-1 and TRBJ1-6; D is ambiguous. V was pared by 2 bases and J by 8 bases, with 16 bases between. The germline V gene has CDR1 MNHNS and CDR2 SASEGT. The CDR3 is 16 amino acids. CDR3 bases: TGTGCCAGCAGTGAATCAGCTTCTAGTCGGGATTCACCCCTCCACTTT. Amino acid sequence: CASSESASSRDSPLHF.

J is TRBJ1-1 and V is TRBV19; D is ambiguous. The CDR3 length is 15 residues. In germline, CDR1 is LNHDA, CDR2 SQIVND (reference sequence). V was shortened by 3 bases and J by 0 bases, with 11 bases between the two germline ends. CDR3 residues: CASSIYRGLNTEAFF. The CDR3 DNA sequence: TGTGCCAGTAGTATCTATCGGGGATTGAACACTGAAGCTTTCTTT. Full variable domain (rest looked up from reference TRBV19 and TRBJ1-1): DGGITQSPKYLFRKEGQNVTLSCEQNLNHDAMYWYRQDPGQGLRLIYYSQIVNDFQKGDIAEGYSVSREKKESFPLTVTSAQKNPTAFYLCASSIYRGLNTEAFFGQGTRLTVV.

The chain links TRBV5-6 to TRBJ2-2; TRBD1 aligns across 8 bases. After removal of 4 bases from V and 7 bases from J, the junction contained 9 bases not matched to a gene. CDR1 and CDR2 from the germline V gene are SGHDT and YYEEEE. There are 15 residues in the CDR3. The CDR3 DNA reads TGTGCCAGCAGCCCCTCAGGGGGCTATAACGGGGAGCTGTTTTTT. Its translation is CASSPSGGYNGELFF.

The genes are TRBV5-1 and TRBJ1-2; weak D call: TRBD1 (5 bases). The CDR3 spans 13 residues. V was cut by 1 base and J by 7 bases, with 11 bases left in between. Looked up from germline, CDR1 is SGHRS and CDR2 is YFSETQ. The CDR3 sequence: CASSLTGQGGYTF. The CDR3 DNA reads as TGCGCCAGCAGCTTGACAGGTCAGGGTGGCTACACCTTC.

The V call is TRBV27, the J call TRBJ2-1, with unresolved D. The V gene lost 8 bases and the J gene lost 0 bases, with 8 bases spanning the gap. The CDR3 is 13 residues long. The germline CDR1 and CDR2 sequences are MNHEY and SMNVEV (reference sequence). The CDR3 DNA reads TGTGCCAGCGGTCTCAGCTCCTACAATGAGCAGTTCTTC. It is translated as CASGLSSYNEQFF.

The V gene is TRBV6-6, the J gene TRBJ2-6; the match to TRBD1 covers 9 bases. Germline V gene data show CDR1 as MNHNY and CDR2 as SVGAGI (reference sequence). V gave up 6 bases and J gave up 2 bases; unmatched junction bases: 20. This CDR3 has 21 amino acids. DNA of the CDR3: TGTGCCAGCAGCCGTTCCCTACAGGGGGCGCGGACGGTAGCTGGGGCCAACGTCCTGACTTTC. This gives the protein CASSRSLQGARTVAGANVLTF.

The chain joins TRBV6-5 to TRBJ1-5; perhaps TRBD1 as D (6 bases). The CDR3 is 15 amino acids. CDR1 and CDR2 from the germline V gene are MNHEY and SVGAGI. The germline V and J ends were trimmed by 0 bases and 0 bases, with 6 bases remaining between them. This CDR3 reads CASSYSGGSNQPQHF. CDR3 DNA: TGTGCCAGCAGTTACTCAGGGGGTAGCAATCAGCCCCAGCATTTT.

The V gene is TRBV10-3, the J gene TRBJ1-2; TRBD1 agrees at 11 bases. Trimming took 2 bases from V and 6 from J; bases not matched to a gene: 5. CDR3 length equals 15 residues. Germline CDR1 ENHRY, CDR2 SYGVKD. As DNA, the CDR3 is TGTGCCATCAGTGAGACAGGACAGGGGGCAGATGGCTACACCTTC. Its protein product is CAISETGQGADGYTF.

Only a few counts were recorded for this clone. The chain combines TRBV5-1 with TRBJ1-2, with D possibly TRBD1 on 5 matching bases. CDR1 is SGHRS, CDR2 YFSETQ, per germline. Trimming took 0 bases from V and 8 from J, leaving 14 bases between them. CDR3 length equals 14 residues. Written as DNA, the CDR3 is TGCGCCAGCAGCTTGGAGGCAGGGTTGGGAGGCTACACCTTC. Its protein is CASSLEAGLGGYTF.

This clone was seen a handful of times. The chain uses TRBV6-4 and TRBJ2-7; D perhaps matches TRBD2 (6 bases). Germline assignment: CDR1 MRHNA and CDR2 SNTAGT. The V end was cut by 6 bases, the J end by 5 bases, with 14 bases between. This CDR3 has 13 amino acids. In nucleotides, the CDR3 is TGTGCCAGCAGAGGAGCGGGCCCCCACGAGCAGTACTTC. Translation gives CASRGAGPHEQYF.

This clone was found once. V is TRBV28 and J is TRBJ1-4, with D possibly matching TRBD1 (5 bases). V lost 6 bases to trimming and J lost 1 base, with 15 bases between them. Germline V lookup: CDR1 MDHEN, CDR2 SYDVKM. This CDR3 spans 16 amino acids. The CDR3 DNA sequence: TGTGCCAGCAGGAAGACAGCGATCGGAACTAATGAAAAACTGTTTTTT. Translation: CASRKTAIGTNEKLFF.

The chain carries TRBV10-3 and TRBJ1-2, with 8 positions matching TRBD1. The CDR3 length is 13 residues. After removal of 3 bases from V and 7 bases from J, the junction contained 4 bases not matched to a gene. CDR1 is ENHRY and CDR2 is SYGVKD in the germline V gene. CDR3 sequence reads: CAISEVTGGGYTF. The DNA of the CDR3 is TGTGCCATCAGTGAAGTTACAGGGGGTGGCTACACCTTC.

CDR3 bases: TGTGCCAGCAGCTTAGGGCTAGCGGGGGGCGGGGAGCTGTTTTTT. Amino acids: CASSLGLAGGGELFF. The J gene is TRBJ2-2, the V gene TRBV7-2; TRBD2 aligns across 11 bases. CDR1 and CDR2 from the germline V gene are SGHTA and FQGNSA. Trimming took 1 base from V and 7 from J; bases not matched to a gene: 2. The CDR3 runs to 15 residues.

The CDR3 protein is CASSLFRDGGELFF. The DNA for the CDR3 is TGTGCCAGCAGCTTATTCAGGGATGGCGGGGAGCTGTTTTTT. V gene TRBV7-3 combines with J gene TRBJ2-2, with a tentative D call TRBD1 (5 bases). The CDR3 is made up of 14 amino acids. Germline values: CDR1 SGHTA, CDR2 FQGTGA. The ends were cut back, 2 bases at V and 7 bases at J, with 11 bases in the middle.

The chain joins TRBV4-3 to TRBJ2-4; 12 bases match TRBD1. The junction had 7 bases not matched to a gene; V was cut back by 5 bases and J by 8 bases. Per germline, CDR1 LGHNA and CDR2 YSLEER. The CDR3 spans 15 residues. The CDR3 DNA sequence: TGCGCCAGCAGCGGGACAGGGGGCGACGGGGACATTCAGTACTTC. It is translated as CASSGTGGDGDIQYF.

The chain is built from TRBV5-6 and TRBJ2-6; tentatively, D is TRBD1 (6 bases). Germline CDR1 SGHDT, CDR2 YYEEEE. The CDR3 totals 15 residues. Trimming shortened V by 2 bases and J by 1 base, and 7 bases separated the two germline ends. The CDR3 reads CASSFQGSGANVLTF. The CDR3 DNA is TGTGCCAGCAGCTTTCAGGGGTCTGGGGCCAACGTCCTGACTTTC. The entire variable domain, with the rest obtained from reference TRBV5-6 and TRBJ2-6, is as follows: DAGVTQSPTHLIKTRGQQVTLRCSPKSGHDTVSWYQQALGQGPQFIFQYYEEEERQRGNFPDRFSGHQFPNYSSELNVNALLLGDSALYLCASSFQGSGANVLTFGAGSRLTVL.

The chain has TRBV9 and TRBJ2-2; 8 bases line up with TRBD2. Germline CDR1 is SGDLS and CDR2 is YYNGEE. The CDR3 runs to 13 residues. Trimming at V came to 7 bases and at J to 5 bases, leaving 4 bases not matched to a gene. This chain's CDR3 is CASDSGTTGELFF. DNA for the CDR3: TGTGCCAGCGATAGCGGGACTACCGGGGAGCTGTTTTTT.

This chain joins TRBV10-2 and TRBJ1-5, with D maybe TRBD1 (6 bases). The germline V gene encodes CDR1 WSHSY and CDR2 SAAADI. V dropped 3 bases and J dropped 4 bases, with 10 bases sitting between them. The CDR3 has 14 amino acids. This chain's CDR3 is CASSDPGANQPQHF. The CDR3 DNA sequence: TGCGCCAGCAGTGACCCAGGGGCTAATCAGCCCCAGCATTTT.

The rearrangement links TRBV6-5 to TRBJ2-5; perhaps TRBD2 as D (6 bases). V was shortened by 7 bases and J by 3 bases, with 15 bases between the two germline ends. The germline gives CDR1 MNHEY, CDR2 SVGAGI. This CDR3 is built from 14 residues. The CDR3 DNA follows: TGTGCCAGCACCCCGGCACGGGGGAAAGAGACCCAGTACTTC. It specifies CASTPARGKETQYF.

The chain carries TRBV10-3 and TRBJ2-2; no clear D gene. CDR1 and CDR2 from the germline V gene are ENHRY and SYGVKD. There are 14 residues in the CDR3. Trimming shortened V by 7 bases and J by 0 bases, and 9 bases separated the two germline ends. The CDR3 DNA reads as TGTGCCATCAAAGAGGTCGCGAACACCGGGGAGCTGTTTTTT. This translates into CAIKEVANTGELFF.

The CDR3 DNA follows: TGTGCCAGCAGCCTGAGAAGCGGGAGTGAGTTCCATGAGCAGTTCTTC. It translates to CASSLRSGSEFHEQFF. This sequence joins TRBV3-1 (or the pseudogene TRBV3-2) and TRBJ2-1; 8 bases map to TRBD2. V lost 4 bases and J lost 8; bases outside the gene matches: 13. The CDR3 sequence is 16 residues long. Germline V gives CDR1 LGHDT, CDR2 YNNKEL (reference sequence).

CDR3 in amino acids: CASSLNWQGGTGANVLTF. In DNA, the CDR3 is TGTGCCAGCAGCTTAAATTGGCAGGGAGGGACCGGGGCCAACGTCCTGACTTTC. The chain uses TRBV7-8 and TRBJ2-6, with 7 positions matching TRBD2. This CDR3 comprises 18 residues. Germline-derived CDR1 and CDR2 are SGHVS and FQNEAQ. The V and J ends lost 2 bases and 4 bases, in that order; junction bases with no gene match: 11.